This T cell receptor beta chain is from a study of blood T cell repertoires in COVID-19. As for the study in general: Sites in the United States, Italy and Spain provided acute and convalescent COVID-19 samples. Sources were T cells, B-cell-depleted T cells, or PBMCs; the material itself was cDNA or gDNA.

This clone was found many times. V dropped 5 bases and J dropped 2; count of bases not matched to a gene: 12. This CDR3 is built from 16 residues. Germline CDR1 is MNHNY and CDR2 is SVGAGI (reference sequence). Original methodology: Amplifying reference gene primers gave estimates of nucleated cell counts. Sequencing was performed with immunoSEQ multiplex PCR; in TCRdb, only in-frame clones are kept and a portion is missing. For V, J and clone size, that table is used; D and trimming come from the DNA. The sample has around 130,000 clones; 77% are singletons. V usage is TRBV6-6 and J usage is TRBJ2-7; 7 nucleotides align to TRBD2. This clonotype originated in a human donor in a cohort sampled during active COVID-19. Material for sequencing was peripheral blood. The CDR3 region is CASSPSYGGEAYEQYF. In nucleotides, the CDR3 is TGTGCCAGCAGTCCGTCTTATGGGGGGGAAGCCTACGAGCAGTACTTC.